The source of this TCR beta chain is a study of CD8 T cells in ankylosing spondylitis. This clonotype was recorded at least ten times. Its antigen is undetermined. Study-level points and caveats: A motif in TCR beta, a set of roughly eight highly homologous variants, appeared characteristic of ankylosing spondylitis blood. Reported data indicate significant enrichment of disease-linked clones within matched ankylosing spondylitis synovial fluid.

The V and J ends lost 2 bases and 2 bases respectively, with 15 bases between them. The CDR3 is made up of 16 amino acids. The V gene's germline CDR1 is SGHVS and CDR2 FQNEAQ. Preparation of TCR beta libraries was done by quantitative 5'-RACE with molecular barcodes. TCRdb recomputed calls from the 5' RACE reads with MiXCR, one row per CDR3 protein. The sample has 350,000 or so distinct CDR3 sequences, 6.5% to 10% seen once. What was sequenced was blood, either unsorted or a sorted T cell fraction (not recorded which). The chain is built from TRBV7-8 and TRBJ2-5; D is possibly TRBD1 or TRBD2 (5 bases each). The sequence was obtained from a male donor with ankylosing spondylitis. The CDR3 region has the DNA TGTGCCAGCAGCTTAATGGGACCCTCCCAACAAGAGACCCAGTACTTC. Amino acids: CASSLMGPSQQETQYF.